This entry features one T cell receptor (beta chain) sequence. This sample was taken from a study of OX40 agonist ivuxolimab in advanced cancers. Study overall: Patients were treated with intravenous ivuxolimab, dosed at 0.01 to 10 mg/kg and infused every 2 weeks. Three patients, one with hepatocellular carcinoma and two with cutaneous melanoma, responded partially.

The study sampled blood at baseline, cycle 4 day 1, and cycle 7 day 1. TCRdb keeps only in-frame clones here, not all; method: immunoSEQ multiplex PCR. The repertoire has 25,000 to 35,000 clones, roughly 80% of them found once; the top ten carry over 15%. This sample comprised CD4+ or CD8+ T cells sorted from blood, obtained in a trial of the OX40 agonist ivuxolimab. This receptor was identified in an adult with an advanced solid tumor such as melanoma, head and neck, liver or kidney cancer.

For the CDR3, the DNA is TGTGCCAGCAGCGTAGATCCCAGGGCTCCCACCTACGAGCAGTACTTC. Amino acid sequence: CASSVDPRAPTYEQYF. V gene TRBV9 combines with J gene TRBJ2-7, with D possibly being TRBD1 (5 bases). The ends were cut back, 0 bases at V and 2 bases at J, with 15 bases in the middle. The CDR3 is made up of 16 amino acids. Germline CDR1 SGDLS, CDR2 YYNGEE.